A few counts support the clone carrying this T cell receptor (beta chain). What it recognizes is unknown. Sorting isolated naive CD8 T cells as CD8+CD4-CCR7+CD45RA+ events. These data come from a study of molecular identifiers for immune sequencing clone quantification. General observations from the study: Whereas clones above 20 RNA copies held under 1% of naive-cell molecules, they held over 98% of effector molecules.

Germline CDR1 SGHRS, CDR2 YFSETQ. The V gene end was trimmed by 2 bases and the J gene end by 8 bases; junction bases not matched to a gene: 3. The CDR3 runs to 14 residues. As previously described, bulk TCR libraries were made using listed TCR primers. TCRdb analysed the PCR reads with MiXCR anew, one entry per CDR3 protein. The sample yields under 600,000 distinct CDR3 sequences, about 20% seen once. The material sequenced was naive CD8+ T cells from blood, with Jurkat cell RNA spiked in. Subset in this sample: FACS-sorted CD8+CD4-CCR7+CD45RA+ naive T cells. The receptor was derived from a human donor in good health. Some libraries in this study had Jurkat cell RNA spiked in. The chain has TRBV5-1 and TRBJ2-1, with 11 bases lining up with TRBD2. The DNA for the CDR3 is TGCGCCAGCAGCTTATTAGCGGGGGGGCATGAGCAGTTCTTC. Translated: CASSLLAGGHEQFF.